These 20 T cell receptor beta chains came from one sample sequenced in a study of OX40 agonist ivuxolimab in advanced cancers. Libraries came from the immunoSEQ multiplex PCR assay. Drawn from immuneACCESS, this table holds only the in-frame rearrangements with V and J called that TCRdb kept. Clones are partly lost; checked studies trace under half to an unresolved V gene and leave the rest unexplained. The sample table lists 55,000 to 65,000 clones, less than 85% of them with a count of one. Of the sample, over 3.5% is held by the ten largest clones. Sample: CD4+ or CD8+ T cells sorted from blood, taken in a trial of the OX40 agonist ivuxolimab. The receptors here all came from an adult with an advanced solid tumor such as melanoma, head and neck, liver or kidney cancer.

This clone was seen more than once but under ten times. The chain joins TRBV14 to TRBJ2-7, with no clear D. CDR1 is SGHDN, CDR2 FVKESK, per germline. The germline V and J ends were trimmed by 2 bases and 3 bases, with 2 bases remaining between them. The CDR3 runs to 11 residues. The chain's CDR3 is CASSQSYEQYF. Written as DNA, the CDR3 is TGTGCCAGCAGCCAAAGCTACGAGCAGTACTTC.

The CDR3 DNA is TGTGCCAGCAGCTTTGAAACCACCAGGGAGACCCAGTACTTC. Translation: CASSFETTRETQYF. The chain links TRBV5-4 to TRBJ2-5; D is ambiguous. Germline values: CDR1 SGHNT, CDR2 YYREEE (reference sequence). The CDR3 extends over 14 amino acids. The V and J ends lost 2 bases and 5 bases respectively, with 13 bases between them.

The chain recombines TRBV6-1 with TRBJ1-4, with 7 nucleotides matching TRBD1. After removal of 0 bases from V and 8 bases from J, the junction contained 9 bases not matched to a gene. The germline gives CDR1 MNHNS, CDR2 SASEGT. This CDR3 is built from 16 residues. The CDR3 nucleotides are TGTGCCAGCAGTGAAGCGGAGAGAGGGGGCAGGGAAAAACTGTTTTTT. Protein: CASSEAERGGREKLFF.

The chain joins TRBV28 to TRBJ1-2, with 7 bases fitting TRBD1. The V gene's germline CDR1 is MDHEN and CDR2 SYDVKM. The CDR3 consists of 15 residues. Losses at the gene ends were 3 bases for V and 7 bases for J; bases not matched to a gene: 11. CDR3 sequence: CASSLKTGPGGGYTF. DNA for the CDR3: TGTGCCAGCAGTTTGAAGACAGGGCCGGGTGGTGGCTACACCTTC.

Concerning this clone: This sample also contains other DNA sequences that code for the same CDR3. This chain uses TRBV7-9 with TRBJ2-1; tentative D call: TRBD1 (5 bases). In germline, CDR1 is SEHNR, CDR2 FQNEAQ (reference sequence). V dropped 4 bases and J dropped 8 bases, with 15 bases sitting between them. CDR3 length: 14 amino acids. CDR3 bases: TGTGCCAGCAGCTCGACAGTTTCCGGCTATGAGCAGTTCTTC. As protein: CASSSTVSGYEQFF.

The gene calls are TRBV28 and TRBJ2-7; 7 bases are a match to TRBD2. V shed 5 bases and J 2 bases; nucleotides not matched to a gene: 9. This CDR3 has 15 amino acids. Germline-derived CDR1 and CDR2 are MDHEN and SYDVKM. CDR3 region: CASSLPLAAAYEQYF. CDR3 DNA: TGTGCCAGCAGTCTCCCGCTAGCGGCGGCCTACGAGCAGTACTTC.

The CDR3 region is CASSQGQGVNEQFF. CDR3 bases: TGTGCCAGCTCACAGGGACAGGGAGTAAATGAGCAGTTCTTC. This chain joins TRBV18 and TRBJ2-1; TRBD1 agrees at 9 bases. V was clipped by 4 bases and J by 7 bases; unmatched bases: 5. The CDR3 is 14 amino acids. Germline V lookup: CDR1 KGHSH, CDR2 LQKENI. Together with reference TRBV18 and TRBJ2-1, the CDR3 gives the full variable domain: NAGVMQNPRHLVRRRGQEARLRCSPMKGHSHVYWYRQLPEEGLKFMVYLQKENIIDESGMPKERFSAEFPKEGPSILRIQQVVRGDSAAYFCASSQGQGVNEQFFGPGTRLTVL.

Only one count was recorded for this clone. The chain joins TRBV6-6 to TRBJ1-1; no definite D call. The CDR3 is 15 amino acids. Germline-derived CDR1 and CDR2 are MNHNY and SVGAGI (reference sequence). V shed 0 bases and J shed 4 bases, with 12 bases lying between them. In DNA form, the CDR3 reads TGTGCCAGCAGTTACTCTTGGGGTCCAGGCACTGAAGCTTTCTTT. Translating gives CASSYSWGPGTEAFF.

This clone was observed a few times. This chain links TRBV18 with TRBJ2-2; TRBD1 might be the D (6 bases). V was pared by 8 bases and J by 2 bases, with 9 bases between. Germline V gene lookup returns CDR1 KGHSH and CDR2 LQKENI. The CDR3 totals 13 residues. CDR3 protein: CASEQGNTGELFF. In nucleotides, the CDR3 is TGTGCCAGCGAACAGGGAAACACCGGGGAGCTGTTTTTT.

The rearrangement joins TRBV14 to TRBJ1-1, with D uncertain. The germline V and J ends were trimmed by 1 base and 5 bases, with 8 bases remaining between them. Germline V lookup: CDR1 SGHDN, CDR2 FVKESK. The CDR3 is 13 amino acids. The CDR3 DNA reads TGTGCCAGCAGCCAAGTGATTCAGACTGAAGCTTTCTTT. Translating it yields CASSQVIQTEAFF.

CDR3 sequence (DNA): TGTGCCTGGAACCCGCCAGGACTAGCGGGAGGGCCAGGGTCCTACAATGAGCAGTTCTTC. Translation gives CAWNPPGLAGGPGSYNEQFF. This chain joins TRBV30 and TRBJ2-1, with 15 bases that match TRBD2. The germline CDR1 and CDR2 sequences are GTSNPN and SVGIG (reference sequence). The CDR3 has 20 amino acids. V lost 4 bases and J lost 1; bases outside the gene matches: 14.

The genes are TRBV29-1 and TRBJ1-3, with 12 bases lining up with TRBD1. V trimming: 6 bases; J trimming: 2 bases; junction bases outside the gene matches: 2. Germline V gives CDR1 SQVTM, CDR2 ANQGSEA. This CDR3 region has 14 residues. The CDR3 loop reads CSVGQGAPGNTIYF. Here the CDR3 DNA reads TGCAGCGTGGGACAGGGGGCACCTGGAAACACCATATATTTT. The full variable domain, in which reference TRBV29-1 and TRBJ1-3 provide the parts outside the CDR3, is SAVISQKPSRDICQRGTSLTIQCQVDSQVTMMFWYRQQPGQSLTLIATANQGSEATYESGFVIDKFPISRPNLTFSTLTVSNMSPEDSSIYLCSVGQGAPGNTIYFGEGSWLTVV.

This chain's CDR3 is CASSVRGGGTDTQYF. CDR3 bases: TGTGCCAGCAGCGTGCGGGGGGGAGGCACAGATACGCAGTATTTT. The rearrangement uses TRBV9 and TRBJ2-3; 9 bases map to TRBD2. The CDR3 spans 15 residues. CDR1 and CDR2 from the germline V gene are SGDLS and YYNGEE. The ends lost 2 bases at V and 1 base at J; junction bases unmatched: 2.

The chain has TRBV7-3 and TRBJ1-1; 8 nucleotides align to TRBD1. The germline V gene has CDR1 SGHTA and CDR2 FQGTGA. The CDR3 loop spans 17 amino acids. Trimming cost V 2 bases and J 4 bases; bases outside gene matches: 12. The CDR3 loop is CASSLGAAGGAGTEAFF. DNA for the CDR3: TGTGCCAGCAGCTTAGGGGCGGCAGGGGGCGCCGGCACTGAAGCTTTCTTT.

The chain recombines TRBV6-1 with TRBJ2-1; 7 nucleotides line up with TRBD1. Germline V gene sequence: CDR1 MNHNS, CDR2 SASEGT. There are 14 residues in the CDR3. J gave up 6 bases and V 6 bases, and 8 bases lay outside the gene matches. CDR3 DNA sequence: TGTGCCAGCAGCGCTATGGGACAGCTCAATGAGCAGTTCTTC. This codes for CASSAMGQLNEQFF.

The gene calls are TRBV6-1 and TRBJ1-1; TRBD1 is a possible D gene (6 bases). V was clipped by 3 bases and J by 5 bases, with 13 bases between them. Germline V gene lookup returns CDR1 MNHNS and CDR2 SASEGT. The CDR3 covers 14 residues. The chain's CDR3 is CASSDSQGLTEAFF. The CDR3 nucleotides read TGTGCCAGCAGTGATTCTCAGGGGCTGACTGAAGCTTTCTTT.

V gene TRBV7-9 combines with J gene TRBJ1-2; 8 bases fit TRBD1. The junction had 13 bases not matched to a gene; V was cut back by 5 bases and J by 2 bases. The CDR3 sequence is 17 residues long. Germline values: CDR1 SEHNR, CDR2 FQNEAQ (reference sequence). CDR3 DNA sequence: TGTGCCAGCAGCGGACCGGACAGGGAACCCACCAACTATGGCTACACCTTC. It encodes CASSGPDREPTNYGYTF. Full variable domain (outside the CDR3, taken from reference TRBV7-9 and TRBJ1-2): DTGVSQNPRHKITKRGQNVTFRCDPISEHNRLYWYRQTLGQGPEFLTYFQNEAQLEKSRLLSDRFSAERPKGSFSTLEIQRTEQGDSAMYLCASSGPDREPTNYGYTFGSGTRLTVV.

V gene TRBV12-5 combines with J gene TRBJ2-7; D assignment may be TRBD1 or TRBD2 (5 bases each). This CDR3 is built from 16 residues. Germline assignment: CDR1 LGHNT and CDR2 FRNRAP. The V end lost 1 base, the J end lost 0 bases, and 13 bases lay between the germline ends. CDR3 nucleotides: TGTGCTAGTGGTTTGGCCCACGGGGACGACTCCTACGAGCAGTACTTC. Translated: CASGLAHGDDSYEQYF.

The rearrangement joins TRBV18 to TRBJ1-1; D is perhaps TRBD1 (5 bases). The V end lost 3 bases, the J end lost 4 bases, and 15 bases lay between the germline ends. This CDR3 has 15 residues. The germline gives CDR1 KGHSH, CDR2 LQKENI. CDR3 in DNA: TGTGCCAGCTCACCCGGGCTGGGGCGAGGCACTGAAGCTTTCTTT. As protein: CASSPGLGRGTEAFF. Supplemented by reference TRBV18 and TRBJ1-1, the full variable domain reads NAGVMQNPRHLVRRRGQEARLRCSPMKGHSHVYWYRQLPEEGLKFMVYLQKENIIDESGMPKERFSAEFPKEGPSILRIQQVVRGDSAAYFCASSPGLGRGTEAFFGQGTRLTVV.

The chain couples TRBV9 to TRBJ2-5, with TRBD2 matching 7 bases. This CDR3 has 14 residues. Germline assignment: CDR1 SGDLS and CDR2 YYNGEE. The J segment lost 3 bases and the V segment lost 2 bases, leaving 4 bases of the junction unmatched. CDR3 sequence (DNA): TGTGCCAGCAGCGTTGGGGGAGGGAAAGAGACCCAGTACTTC. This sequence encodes CASSVGGGKETQYF.